This is a list of T cell receptor beta chains from one sample in a study of cytomegalovirus exposure and HLA in healthy donors. The data were produced by immunoSEQ multiplex PCR, yet TCRdb's version contains in-frame clones alone and is incomplete. Among about 150,000 clones listed, roughly 70% were seen once. Sequenced material: PBMCs. The origin of the receptors is a man aged 30-40 years in good health and CMV-seronegative. Both conserved end residues are part of each CDR3. Each record gives: clone size, V gene, J gene, D gene, CDR3 DNA, CDR3 protein. D genes are given only for firm matches. Part of the rows lack a size; the others show once, few, many or a class for expanded clones.

>NA|TRBV19|TRBJ2-2|NA
TGTGCCAGTAGTCTGGACAGAGGGGGGAACACCGGGGAGCTGTTTTTT
CASSLDRGGNTGELFF
>NA|TRBV6-5|TRBJ1-1|NA
TGTGCCAGCAGTTACTCGACCAGGGCCCACACTGAAGCTTTCTTT
CASSYSTRAHTEAFF
>NA|TRBV7-3|TRBJ2-2|TRBD2
TGTGCCAGCAGCCCCAGTAGCGGGGGGCCAGGATGGGCCGGGGAGCTGTTTTTT
CASSPSSGGPGWAGELFF
>NA|TRBV27|TRBJ2-1|NA
TGTGCCAGCAGCCGACAGGTTAGCTACAATGAGCAGTTCTTC
CASSRQVSYNEQFF
>NA|TRBV7-9|TRBJ1-5|NA
TGTTCCAGCAGCTTAGGGTTTGAACAGGGCCCAGGGGCCCAGCATTTT
CSSSLGFEQGPGAQHF
>NA|TRBV25-1|TRBJ2-1|TRBD2
TGTGCCAGCAGTGGGGGACTAGCGGGAGCTGACGATGAGCAGTTCTTC
CASSGGLAGADDEQFF
>NA|TRBV6-1|TRBJ1-3|NA
TGTGCCAGCAGTGCCCCGGCCCGAGATTACAGGAAAAGCTCTGGAAACACCATATATTTT
CASSAPARDYRKSSGNTIYF
>NA|TRBV7-8|TRBJ2-7|NA
TGTGCCAGCAGCAGAGGATACGAGCAGTACTTC
CASSRGYEQYF
>NA|TRBV9|TRBJ2-5|NA
TGTGCCAGCAGCGTAGGCAAGAGTACGTACCAAGAGACCCAGTACTTC
CASSVGKSTYQETQYF
>NA|TRBV6-5|TRBJ2-7|NA
TGTGCCAGTCCAGTCTACAGGGATTCCTACGAGCAGTACTTC
CASPVYRDSYEQYF
>NA|TRBV4-2|TRBJ2-3|NA
TGTGCCAGCAGCCAAGAGAGAACCCCAGATACGCAGTATTTT
CASSQERTPDTQYF
>few|TRBV28|TRBJ2-4|TRBD1
TGTGCCAGCCGGTGGTATGACAGGGGGAGGAACATTCAGTACTTC
CASRWYDRGRNIQYF
>few|TRBV6-6|TRBJ1-3|NA
TGTGCCAGCAGTTACCCGTCCTCTGGAAACACCATATATTTT
CASSYPSSGNTIYF
>NA|TRBV29-1|TRBJ2-6|TRBD1
TGCAGCGTTGGACAGGGGGCCTCTGGGGCCAACGGCCTGACTTTC
CSVGQGASGANGLTF
>few|TRBV19|TRBJ1-4|NA
TGTGCCAGTAGTACGATACAGGATACGAAACTGTTTTTT
CASSTIQDTKLFF
>NA|TRBV19|TRBJ2-4|NA
TGTGCCAGTAGTATAGGAGCTCGAGCCAAAAACAGTCAGTACTTC
CASSIGARAKNSQYF
>NA|TRBV27|TRBJ2-4|NA
TGTGCCAGCAGTTTATTAGGTAGCGGAAAAAACATTCAGTACTTC
CASSLLGSGKNIQYF
>NA|TRBV4-2|TRBJ2-1|TRBD2
TGTGCCAGCAGCCAAGAGTTCTTAGCGGGGGAGGGGAATGAGCAGTTCTTC
CASSQEFLAGEGNEQFF
>few|TRBV27|TRBJ2-7|TRBD2
TGTGCCAGCAGTCCATCTAGCGGGAACCCTAACGAGCAGTACTTC
CASSPSSGNPNEQYF
>NA|TRBV5-5|TRBJ1-2|NA
TGTGCCAGCAGCTTAGCCCCCGAGAACTATGGCTACACCTTC
CASSLAPENYGYTF
>few|TRBV13|TRBJ2-1|TRBD1
TGTGCCAGCAGCCTTTGGGGGACAGGCAATGAGCAGTTCTTC
CASSLWGTGNEQFF
>NA|TRBV29-1|TRBJ1-2|TRBD1
TGCAGCGGCCAATTAACAGGGGGGAAGGATGGCTACACCTTC
CSGQLTGGKDGYTF
>NA|TRBV6-6|TRBJ1-5|NA
TGTGCCAGCAGTTACTCGAGGTCTTTAGGGCCCCAGCATTTT
CASSYSRSLGPQHF
>NA|TRBV7-2|TRBJ1-2|NA
TGTGCCAGCAGCCCGAGGGATATGCATGGCTACACCTTC
CASSPRDMHGYTF
>NA|TRBV9|TRBJ1-3|NA
TGTGCCAGCAGCAACAATCCTGTCGGAAACACCATATATTTT
CASSNNPVGNTIYF
>NA|TRBV7-7|TRBJ2-5|NA
TGTGCCAGCAGCTTAGGCGACGGGAAGGGGGCCCAGTACTTC
CASSLGDGKGAQYF
>NA|TRBV5-6|TRBJ1-2|NA
TGTGCCAGCAGCTTGGGGGCGGCGGGGGCGGACTATGGCTACACCTTC
CASSLGAAGADYGYTF
>NA|TRBV5-1|TRBJ2-7|TRBD1
TGCGCCAGCAGCTTGGGGGGGACAGGGAGCTACGAGCAGTACTTC
CASSLGGTGSYEQYF
>NA|TRBV5-6|TRBJ2-1|TRBD2
TGTGCCAGCAGCCCCGGGACTAGCTTCAATGAGCAGTTCTTC
CASSPGTSFNEQFF
>NA|TRBV6-5|TRBJ2-7|NA
TGTGCCAGCAGAACAGTAACCGCCTACGAGCAGTACTTC
CASRTVTAYEQYF
>NA|TRBV10-3|TRBJ2-1|NA
TGTGCCATCAGTGAGTCACAGTCTATAGATGAGCAGTTCTTC
CAISESQSIDEQFF
>NA|TRBV5-1|TRBJ2-4|NA
TGCGCCAGCAGCTTGGATGCACTAGCCAAAAACCTTCAGTACTTC
CASSLDALAKNLQYF